Included here is one TCR beta chain sequence, with context. The repertoire was sequenced with immunoSEQ multiplex PCR; TCRdb's copy has only in-frame clones and lacks some. The sample lists about 8,600 clones, 25% to 40% occurring once. This entry is derived from a study of graft-versus-host responses after intestinal transplantation. The CDR3 runs to 16 residues. Germline assignment: CDR1 SGHVS and CDR2 FNYEAQ. The V and J ends lost 5 bases and 0 bases, in that order; junction bases with no gene match: 8. The sequences come from alloreactive CD4+ T cells from a mixed lymphocyte reaction culture, collected before intestinal transplant. Subset specified: CFSE-low proliferating T cells sorted from roughly six-day pre-transplant mixed lymphocyte reaction (GvH or HvG direction). The TCR sequence derives from a human patient who received an intestinal transplant. This sequence joins TRBV7-6 and TRBJ1-2, with 8 bases aligning to TRBD1. CDR3 loop: CASSLNGQGPNYGYTF. CDR3 in DNA: TGTGCCAGCAGCCTGAACGGACAGGGCCCTAACTATGGCTACACCTTC.